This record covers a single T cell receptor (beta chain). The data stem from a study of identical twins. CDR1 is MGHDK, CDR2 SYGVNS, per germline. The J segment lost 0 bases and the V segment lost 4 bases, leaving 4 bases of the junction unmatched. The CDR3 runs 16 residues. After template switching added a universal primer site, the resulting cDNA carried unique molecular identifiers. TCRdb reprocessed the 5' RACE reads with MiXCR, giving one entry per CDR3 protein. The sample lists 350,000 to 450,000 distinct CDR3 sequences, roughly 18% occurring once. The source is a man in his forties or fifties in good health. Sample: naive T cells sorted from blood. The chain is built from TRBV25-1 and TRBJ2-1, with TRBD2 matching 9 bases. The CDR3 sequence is CASSVRTSDSYNEQFF. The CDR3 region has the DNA TGTGCCAGCAGTGTACGGACTAGCGACTCCTACAATGAGCAGTTCTTC.